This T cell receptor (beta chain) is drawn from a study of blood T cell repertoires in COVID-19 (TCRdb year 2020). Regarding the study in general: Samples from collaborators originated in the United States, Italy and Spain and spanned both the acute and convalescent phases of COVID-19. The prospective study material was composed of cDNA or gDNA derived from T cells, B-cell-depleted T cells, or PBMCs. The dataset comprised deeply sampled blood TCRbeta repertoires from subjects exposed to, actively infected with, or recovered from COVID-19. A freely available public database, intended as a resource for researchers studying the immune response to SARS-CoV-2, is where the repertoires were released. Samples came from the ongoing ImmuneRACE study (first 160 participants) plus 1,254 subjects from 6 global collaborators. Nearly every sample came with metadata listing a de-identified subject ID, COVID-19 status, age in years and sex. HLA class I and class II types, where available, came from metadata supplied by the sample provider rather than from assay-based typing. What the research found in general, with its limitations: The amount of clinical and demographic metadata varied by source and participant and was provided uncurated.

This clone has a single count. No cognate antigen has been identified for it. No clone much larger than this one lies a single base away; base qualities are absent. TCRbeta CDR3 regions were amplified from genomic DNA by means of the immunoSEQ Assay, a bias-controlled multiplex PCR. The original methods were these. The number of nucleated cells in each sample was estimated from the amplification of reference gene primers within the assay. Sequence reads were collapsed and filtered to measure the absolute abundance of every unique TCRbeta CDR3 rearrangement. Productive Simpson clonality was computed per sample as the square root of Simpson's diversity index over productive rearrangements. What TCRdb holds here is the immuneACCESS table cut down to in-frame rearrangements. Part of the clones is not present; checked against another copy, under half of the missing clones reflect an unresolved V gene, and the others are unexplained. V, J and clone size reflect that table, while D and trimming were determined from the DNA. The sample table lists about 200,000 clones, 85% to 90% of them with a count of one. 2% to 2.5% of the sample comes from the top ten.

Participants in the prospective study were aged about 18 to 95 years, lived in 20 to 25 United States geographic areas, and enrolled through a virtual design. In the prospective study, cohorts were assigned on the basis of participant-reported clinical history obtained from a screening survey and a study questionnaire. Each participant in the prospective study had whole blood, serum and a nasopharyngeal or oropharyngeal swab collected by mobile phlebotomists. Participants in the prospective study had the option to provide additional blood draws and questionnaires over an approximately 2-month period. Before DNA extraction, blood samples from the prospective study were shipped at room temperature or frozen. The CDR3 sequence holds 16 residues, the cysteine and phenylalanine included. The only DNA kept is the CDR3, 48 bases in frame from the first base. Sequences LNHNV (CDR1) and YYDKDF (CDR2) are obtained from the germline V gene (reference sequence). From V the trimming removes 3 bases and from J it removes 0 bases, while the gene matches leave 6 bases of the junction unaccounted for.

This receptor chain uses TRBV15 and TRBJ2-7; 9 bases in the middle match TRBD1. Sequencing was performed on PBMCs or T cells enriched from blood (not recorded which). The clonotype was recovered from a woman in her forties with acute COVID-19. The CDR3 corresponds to CATSRGPGQGSYEQYF. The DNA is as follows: TGTGCCACCAGCAGGGGACCGGGACAGGGCTCCTACGAGCAGTACTTC.